The TCR beta chain described here comes from a study of blood T cell repertoires in COVID-19. Study as a whole: Collection of acute and convalescent COVID-19 samples took place in the United States, Italy and Spain.

In the authors' workflow: The authors estimated nucleated cell counts from reference gene primer amplification. The protocol was immunoSEQ multiplex PCR, while the TCRdb copy is restricted to in-frame clones and leaves out a portion. V, J and clone size are those of that table, while D and trimming were read from the DNA. Of approximately 300,000 clones listed, 80% to 95% were seen once; the top ten hold roughly 6.8%. From germline, CDR1 is MNHEY and CDR2 SMNVEV (reference sequence). J lost 5 bases, V lost 6 bases, and 2 bases had no gene match. The CDR3 loop spans 14 amino acids. Sequencing used peripheral blood. This receptor was identified in a woman younger than 45 with COVID-19, enrolled during active disease. The J gene is TRBJ1-6, the V gene TRBV27; 9 bases align to TRBD1. CDR3 in DNA: TGTGCCAGCAGCTGGGACAGGGATAATTCACCCCTCCACTTT. It codes for CASSWDRDNSPLHF.